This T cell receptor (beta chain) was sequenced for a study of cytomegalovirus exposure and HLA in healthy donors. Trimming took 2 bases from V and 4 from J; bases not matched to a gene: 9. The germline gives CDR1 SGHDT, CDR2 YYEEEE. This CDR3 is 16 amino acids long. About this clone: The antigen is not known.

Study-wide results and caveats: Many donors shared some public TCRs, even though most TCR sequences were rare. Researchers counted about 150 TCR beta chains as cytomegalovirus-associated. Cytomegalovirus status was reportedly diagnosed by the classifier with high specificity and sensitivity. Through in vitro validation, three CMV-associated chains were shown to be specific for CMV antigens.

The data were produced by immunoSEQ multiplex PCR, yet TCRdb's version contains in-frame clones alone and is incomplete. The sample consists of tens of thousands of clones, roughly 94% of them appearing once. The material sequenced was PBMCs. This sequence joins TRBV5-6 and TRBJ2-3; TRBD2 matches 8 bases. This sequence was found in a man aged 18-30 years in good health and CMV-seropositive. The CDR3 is CASSFSSSGRADTQYF. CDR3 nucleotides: TGTGCCAGCAGCTTCTCTAGTTCCGGGAGGGCAGATACGCAGTATTTT.